This TCR beta chain emerged from a study of blood T cell repertoires in COVID-19. Study-level background: Samples of COVID-19 (acute and convalescent) were obtained from the United States, Italy and Spain. The cDNA or gDNA used as material had been derived from T cells, B-cell-depleted T cells, or PBMCs.

The cohort comprised adults aged 18 to 89 years residing in about two dozen US areas. Germline lookup yields CDR1 LNHDA and CDR2 SQIVND (reference sequence). The V end lost 8 bases, the J end lost 0 bases, and 16 bases lay between the germline ends. This CDR3 has 15 amino acids. Original analysis: Quantification of nucleated cells was approximated via reference gene primer amplification. The assay was immunoSEQ multiplex PCR, and TCRdb's table has in-frame clones only and misses some. V, J and clone size were drawn from that table, and D and trimming were deduced from the DNA. The sample contains 150,000 to 170,000 clones, around four fifths of which appear only once.

The specimen sequenced was PBMCs or T cells enriched from blood (not recorded which). The chain has TRBV19 and TRBJ1-2; a weak D match, TRBD1 (6 bases). The receptor was isolated from a man aged 50 or older who had recovered from COVID-19. CDR3 loop: CASYYRETTNYGYTF. In DNA form, the CDR3 reads TGTGCCAGTTACTACAGGGAAACCACTAACTATGGCTACACCTTC.